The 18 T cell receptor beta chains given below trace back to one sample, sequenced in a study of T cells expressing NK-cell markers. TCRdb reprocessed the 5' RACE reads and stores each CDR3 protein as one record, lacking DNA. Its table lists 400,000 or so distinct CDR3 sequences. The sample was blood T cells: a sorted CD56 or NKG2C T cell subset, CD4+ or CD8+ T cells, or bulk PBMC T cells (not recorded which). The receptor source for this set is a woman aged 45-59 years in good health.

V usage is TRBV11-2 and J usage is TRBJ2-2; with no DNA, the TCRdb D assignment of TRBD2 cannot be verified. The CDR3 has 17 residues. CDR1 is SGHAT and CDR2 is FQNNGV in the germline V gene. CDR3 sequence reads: CASSSGLAGRRGGELFF.

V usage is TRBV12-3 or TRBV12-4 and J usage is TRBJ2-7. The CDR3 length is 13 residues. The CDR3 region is CASSSSVTYEQYF.

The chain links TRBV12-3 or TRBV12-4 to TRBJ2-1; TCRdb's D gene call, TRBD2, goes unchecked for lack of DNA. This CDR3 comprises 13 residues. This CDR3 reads CAMTRTPGDSQFF.

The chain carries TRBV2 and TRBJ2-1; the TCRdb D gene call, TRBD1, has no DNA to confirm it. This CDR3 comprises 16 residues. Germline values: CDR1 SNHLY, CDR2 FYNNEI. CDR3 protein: CASSGSPRGTGGEQFF. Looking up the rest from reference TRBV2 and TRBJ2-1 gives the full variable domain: EPEVTQTPSHQVTQMGQEVILRCVPISNHLYFYWYRQILGQKVEFLVSFYNNEISEKSEIFDDQFSVERPDGSNFTLKIRSTKLEDSAMYFCASSGSPRGTGGEQFFGPGTRLTVL.

CDR3 in amino acids: CAVADHSTDTQYF. The J gene is TRBJ2-3, the V gene TRBV15; with no DNA, the TCRdb D assignment of TRBD2 cannot be verified. CDR3 length: 13 amino acids. The V gene's germline CDR1 is LNHNV and CDR2 YYDKDF (reference sequence).

CDR3: CASSYSTFQETQYF. The chain recombines TRBV6-6 with TRBJ2-5. The CDR3 has 14 residues. Germline lookup yields CDR1 MNHNY and CDR2 SVGAGI (reference sequence).

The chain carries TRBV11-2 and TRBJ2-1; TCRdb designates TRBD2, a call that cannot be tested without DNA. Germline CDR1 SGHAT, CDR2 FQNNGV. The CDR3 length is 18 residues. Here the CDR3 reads CASSFSFLASSSYNEQFF.

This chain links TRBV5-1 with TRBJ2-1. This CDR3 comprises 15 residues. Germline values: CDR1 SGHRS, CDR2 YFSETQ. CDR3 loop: CASSFSTHSYNEQFF.

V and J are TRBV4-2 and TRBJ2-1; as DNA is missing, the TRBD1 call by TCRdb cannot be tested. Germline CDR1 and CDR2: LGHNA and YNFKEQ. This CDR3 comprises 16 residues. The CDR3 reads CASSPLGGFSYNEQFF.

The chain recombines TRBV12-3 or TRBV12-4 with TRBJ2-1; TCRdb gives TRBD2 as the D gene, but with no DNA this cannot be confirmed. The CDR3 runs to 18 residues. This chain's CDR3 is CASSSPDGASGTYNEQFF.

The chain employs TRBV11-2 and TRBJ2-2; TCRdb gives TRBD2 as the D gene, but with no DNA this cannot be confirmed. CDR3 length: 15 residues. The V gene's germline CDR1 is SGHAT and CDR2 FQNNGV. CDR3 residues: CASSLGTSVSGELFF.

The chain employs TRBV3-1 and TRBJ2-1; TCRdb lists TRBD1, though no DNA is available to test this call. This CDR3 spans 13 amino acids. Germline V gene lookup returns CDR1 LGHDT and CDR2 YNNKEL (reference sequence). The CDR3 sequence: CASSHPGYNEQFF.

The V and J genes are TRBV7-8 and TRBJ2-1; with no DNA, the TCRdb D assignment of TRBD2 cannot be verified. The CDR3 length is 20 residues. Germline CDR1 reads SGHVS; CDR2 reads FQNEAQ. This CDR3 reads CASSRVGTSSYRGSYNEQFF.

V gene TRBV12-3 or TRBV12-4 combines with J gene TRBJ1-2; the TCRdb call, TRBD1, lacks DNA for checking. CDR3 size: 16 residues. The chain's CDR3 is CASSRNSATGGTGYTF.

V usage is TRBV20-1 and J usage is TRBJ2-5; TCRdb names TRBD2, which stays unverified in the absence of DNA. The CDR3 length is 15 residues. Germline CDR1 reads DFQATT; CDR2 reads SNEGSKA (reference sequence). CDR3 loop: CSARTGLQPKQTQYF.

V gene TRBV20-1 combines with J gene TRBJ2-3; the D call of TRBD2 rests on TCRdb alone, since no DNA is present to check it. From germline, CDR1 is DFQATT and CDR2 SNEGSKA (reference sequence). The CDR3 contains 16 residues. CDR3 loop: CSVLMAGRVSTDTQYF.

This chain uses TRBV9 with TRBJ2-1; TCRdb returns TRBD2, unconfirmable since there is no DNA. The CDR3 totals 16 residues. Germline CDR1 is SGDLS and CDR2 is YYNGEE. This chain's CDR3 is CASSVELGYSYNEQFF.

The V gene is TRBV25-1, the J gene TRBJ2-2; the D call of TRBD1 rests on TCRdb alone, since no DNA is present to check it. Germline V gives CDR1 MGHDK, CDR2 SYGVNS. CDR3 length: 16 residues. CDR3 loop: CASRQPGQGDTGELFF.